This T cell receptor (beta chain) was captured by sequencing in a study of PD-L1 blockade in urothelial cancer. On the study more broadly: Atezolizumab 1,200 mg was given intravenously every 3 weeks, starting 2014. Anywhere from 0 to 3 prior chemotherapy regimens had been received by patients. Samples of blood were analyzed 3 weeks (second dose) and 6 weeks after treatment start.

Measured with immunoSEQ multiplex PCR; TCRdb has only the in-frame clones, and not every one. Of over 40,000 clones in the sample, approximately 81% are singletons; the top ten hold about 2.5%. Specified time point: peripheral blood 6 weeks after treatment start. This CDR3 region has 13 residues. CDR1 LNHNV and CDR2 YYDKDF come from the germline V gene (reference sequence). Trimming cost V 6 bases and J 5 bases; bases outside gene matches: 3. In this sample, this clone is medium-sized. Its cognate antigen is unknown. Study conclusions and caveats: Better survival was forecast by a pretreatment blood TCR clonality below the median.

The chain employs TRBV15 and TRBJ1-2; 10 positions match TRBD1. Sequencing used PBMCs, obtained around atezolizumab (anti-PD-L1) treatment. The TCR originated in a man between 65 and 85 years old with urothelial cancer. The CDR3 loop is CATSADRGYGYTF. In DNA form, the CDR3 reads TGTGCCACCAGTGCGGACAGGGGGTATGGCTACACCTTC.